Presented here are 12 T cell receptor beta chains from one specimen sequenced in a study of blood T cell repertoires in COVID-19. This table comes from immunoSEQ multiplex PCR, and its TCRdb copy is limited to in-frame clones, with some not included. The profile shows about 140,000 clones, roughly 85% of them singletons. The specimen was peripheral blood. The receptors stem from a man aged 50 to 60 with acute or convalescent COVID-19.

The chain has TRBV21-1 and TRBJ2-1; TRBD1, as called in the table, went unchecked against the DNA. TRBV21-1 corresponds to a pseudogene. This CDR3 is built from 17 residues. The CDR3 DNA is TGTGCCAGCAGCAAAGCGGATCCAGGGGATGGCGTCAATGAGCAGTTCTTC. Protein: CASSKADPGDGVNEQFF.

This chain connects TRBV6-5 to TRBJ2-1; 8 bases are a match to TRBD2. Unmatched junction bases numbered 4, after V lost 5 bases and J lost 4 bases. Looked up from germline, CDR1 is MNHEY and CDR2 is SVGAGI. The CDR3 is 14 residues long. The chain's CDR3 is CASSPAGVYNEQFF. Written as DNA, the CDR3 is TGTGCCAGCAGTCCAGCGGGAGTGTACAATGAGCAGTTCTTC.

This chain links TRBV11-2 with TRBJ1-2; D is perhaps TRBD1 (5 bases). The CDR3 contains 14 residues. The V and J ends lost 1 base and 3 bases respectively, with 9 bases between them. CDR1 and CDR2 from the germline V gene are SGHAT and FQNNGV. CDR3 nucleotides: TGTGCCAGCAGCTTAGTGTGGGGCGACTATGGCTACACCTTC. Its protein is CASSLVWGDYGYTF.

The V gene is TRBV19, the J gene TRBJ1-1, with a weak D call TRBD1 (5 bases). V was cut by 7 bases and J by 10 bases, with 28 bases left in between. The germline V gene has CDR1 LNHDA and CDR2 SQIVND (reference sequence). The CDR3 has 16 residues. The CDR3 here is CASTSGPGLGNGGAFF. The CDR3 DNA sequence: TGTGCCAGTACTAGCGGACCGGGACTGGGAAATGGAGGAGCTTTCTTT.

This chain connects TRBV7-2 to TRBJ2-3, with D uncertain. Trimming removed 0 bases from V and 7 bases from J, with 20 bases in between. The V gene's germline CDR1 is SGHTA and CDR2 FQGNSA. CDR3 size: 17 residues. In DNA, the CDR3 is TGTGCCAGCAGCTTAGCCGTCGGTGGCAGGCCACGACATACGCAGTATTTT. Protein product: CASSLAVGGRPRHTQYF.

The V and J genes are TRBV10-1 and TRBJ1-1, with D possibly TRBD1 on 6 matching bases. CDR1 and CDR2 from the germline V gene are WNHNN and SYGVQD (reference sequence). V gave up 7 bases and J gave up 12 bases, with 15 bases separating them. The length of the CDR3 is 11 residues. The CDR3 nucleotides are TGCGCCAGCACCACCCTAGGGGGAACTTTCTTT. Amino acid sequence: CASTTLGGTFF.

The chain uses TRBV19 and TRBJ1-5; 9 bases are a match to TRBD1. The CDR3 contains 13 residues. V dropped 11 bases and J dropped 6; count of bases not matched to a gene: 8. Germline loops: CDR1 LNHDA, CDR2 SQIVND (reference sequence). This CDR3 reads CASTGTGSQPQHF. The DNA of the CDR3 is TGTGCCTCGACCGGGACAGGGAGTCAGCCCCAGCATTTT.

The chain recombines TRBV19 with TRBJ2-1; 7 bases map to TRBD1. V gave up 4 bases and J gave up 8 bases; unmatched junction bases: 5. The CDR3 has 13 residues. Germline values: CDR1 LNHDA, CDR2 SQIVND (reference sequence). DNA for the CDR3: TGTGCCAGTAGTACGACAGGGTGGGATGAGCAGTTCTTC. It yields the protein CASSTTGWDEQFF.

This clone was counted once. V usage is TRBV11-2 and J usage is TRBJ2-5; 9 bases are shared with TRBD2. Per the germline V gene, CDR1 is SGHAT and CDR2 is FQNNGV. This CDR3 is built from 16 residues. V dropped 0 bases and J dropped 2; count of bases not matched to a gene: 4. The CDR3 DNA reads TGTGCCAGCAGCTTAGATCCGCTAGCGGGACAAGAGACCCAGTACTTC. Residues: CASSLDPLAGQETQYF.

The CDR3 coding sequence is TGTGCCAGCAGCAGCGAGGGACAGGGCAGCAATCAGCCCCAGCATTTT. It translates to CASSSEGQGSNQPQHF. V usage is TRBV7-3 and J usage is TRBJ1-5; 9 positions agree with TRBD1. Germline trimming cut 5 bases from V and 1 base from J; bases unmatched to any gene: 6. In germline, CDR1 is SGHTA, CDR2 FQGTGA. The length of the CDR3 is 16 residues.

V usage is TRBV10-3 and J usage is TRBJ2-7; 14 bases fit TRBD2. The CDR3 consists of 17 residues. The germline CDR1 and CDR2 sequences are ENHRY and SYGVKD. V was pared by 1 base and J by 3 bases, with 5 bases of the junction left unmatched. The CDR3 is CAISELGTSGGNYEQYF. CDR3 DNA sequence: TGTGCCATCAGTGAGTTGGGGACTAGCGGGGGAAACTACGAGCAGTACTTC.

This clone was counted a single time. J is TRBJ2-1 and V is TRBV9, with 7 nucleotides matching TRBD2. V shed 2 bases and J 4 bases; nucleotides not matched to a gene: 9. The CDR3 has 16 amino acids. Germline V gives CDR1 SGDLS, CDR2 YYNGEE. CDR3 in DNA: TGTGCCAGCAGCGTGGGCCAGCGGGGCCTATACAATGAGCAGTTCTTC. Translation: CASSVGQRGLYNEQFF.